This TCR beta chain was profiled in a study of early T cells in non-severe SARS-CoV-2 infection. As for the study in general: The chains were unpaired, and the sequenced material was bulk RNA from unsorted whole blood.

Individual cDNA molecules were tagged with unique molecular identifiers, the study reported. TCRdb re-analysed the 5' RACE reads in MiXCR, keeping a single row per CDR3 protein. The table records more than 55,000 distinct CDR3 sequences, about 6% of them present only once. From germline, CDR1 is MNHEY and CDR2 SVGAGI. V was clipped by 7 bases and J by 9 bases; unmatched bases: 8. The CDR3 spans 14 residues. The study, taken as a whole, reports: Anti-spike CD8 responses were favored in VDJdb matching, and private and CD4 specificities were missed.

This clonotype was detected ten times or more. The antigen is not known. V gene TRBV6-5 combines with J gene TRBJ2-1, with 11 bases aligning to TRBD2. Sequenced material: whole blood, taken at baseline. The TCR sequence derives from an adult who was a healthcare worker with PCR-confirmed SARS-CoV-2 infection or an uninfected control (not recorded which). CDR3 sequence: CASTMLAGGGEQFF. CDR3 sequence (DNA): TGTGCCAGCACGATGCTAGCGGGAGGTGGTGAGCAGTTCTTC.